These T cell receptor beta chains were read from a single sample in a study of Ad26.COV2.S vaccination and SARS-CoV-2 variants. Libraries were prepared by immunoSEQ multiplex PCR; TCRdb keeps only in-frame clonotypes and omits some of them. This sample has some 480,000 clones, with approximately 88% found just once. Material: peripheral blood, obtained in a trial of Ad26.COV2.S vaccine versus placebo. These receptors all stem from a person between 18 and 60 years old who received the Ad26.COV2.S COVID-19 vaccine or a placebo. Both conserved end residues are part of each CDR3. D genes are given only for firm matches. Expanded clones get a size class; other rows say once, few or many, or leave the size out.

length	J	D	size	V	DNA	CDR3
15	TRBJ1-2	.	.	TRBV6-5	TGTGCCAGCAGCCGCTCTGCCGGGGCTAACTATGGCTACACCTTC	CASSRSAGANYGYTF
16	TRBJ1-3	.	.	TRBV9	TGTGCCAGCAGCGTATTGGCCCGTTTCTCTGGAAACACCATATATTTT	CASSVLARFSGNTIYF
18	TRBJ2-1	TRBD2	.	TRBV5-1	TGCGCCAGCAGCCCATTCCTAGCGGGAGGGCCGGGGTACAATGAGCAGTTCTTC	CASSPFLAGGPGYNEQFF
11	TRBJ1-1	.	.	TRBV5-6	TGTGCCAGCAGCCGATCTGCCGAAGCTTTCTTT	CASSRSAEAFF
14	TRBJ2-5	.	.	TRBV13	TGTGCCAGCAGCCGGCGGGACGGCAGAGAGACCCAGTACTTC	CASSRRDGRETQYF
15	TRBJ2-3	TRBD1	.	TRBV2	TGTGCCAGCAGTCCCCAGGGGGAGAGCACAGATACGCAGTATTTT	CASSPQGESTDTQYF
17	TRBJ1-2	TRBD1	.	TRBV7-6	TGTGCCAGCAGCCCGGGGGGGACAGGGTACATTGACTATGGCTACACCTTC	CASSPGGTGYIDYGYTF
16	TRBJ1-6	.	.	TRBV18	TGTGCCAGCTCACCAACGGGATTGGCTTTGAATTCACCCCTCCACTTT	CASSPTGLALNSPLHF
15	TRBJ1-2	.	.	TRBV28	TGTGCCAGCAGTTTAGCAACGACAGGATCCTATGGCTACACCTTC	CASSLATTGSYGYTF
15	TRBJ1-2	.	.	TRBV18	TGTGCCAGCTCATCCGGACGATCCCGAAGTCAGGGCTACACCTTC	CASSSGRSRSQGYTF
12	TRBJ1-1	TRBD1	once	TRBV6-1	TGTGCCAGCGGGAGACAGGGGACTGAAGCTTTCTTT	CASGRQGTEAFF
14	TRBJ2-1	.	few	TRBV9	TGTGCCAGCAGCGTATCCGGGAATCTCAATGAGCAGTTCTTC	CASSVSGNLNEQFF
17	TRBJ2-7	TRBD2	once	TRBV11-2	TGTGCCAGCAGCTTAAGCCGGTTGGGGGGGAGGGTCTTCGAGCAGTACTTC	CASSLSRLGGRVFEQYF
16	TRBJ2-6	.	.	TRBV21-1	TGTGCCAGCAGCATTGTTCAGGGAGGTGGGGCCAACGTCCTGACTTTC	CASSIVQGGGANVLTF
12	TRBJ1-6	.	.	TRBV12-3/TRBV12-4	TGTGCCAGCAGCCCAGGTCGGTCACCCCTCCACTTT	CASSPGRSPLHF
12	TRBJ1-1	TRBD1	.	TRBV30	TGTGCCAACGGACAGGGCAGCACTGAAGCTTTCTTT	CANGQGSTEAFF
15	TRBJ2-1	TRBD1	.	TRBV4-3	TGCGCCAGCAGCCTTTCCGGGACAGAGTACAATGAGCAGTTCTTC	CASSLSGTEYNEQFF
15	TRBJ2-1	TRBD2	.	TRBV2	TGTGCCAGCAGTGAATCGGGACTAGCGGGAGGGAAGCAGTTCTTC	CASSESGLAGGKQFF
14	TRBJ2-2	.	.	TRBV28	TGTGCCAGCGCCGGTTGGGGCGCGGGCGGGGAGCTGTTTTTT	CASAGWGAGGELFF
13	TRBJ2-7	.	once	TRBV30	TGTGCCTGGAGTGTACGGCTAGCAGACGAGCAGTACTTC	CAWSVRLADEQYF
15	TRBJ2-7	.	once	TRBV6-5	TGTGCCAGCAGTTACTCATCGGGGCCGGCGGGCGAGCAGTACTTC	CASSYSSGPAGEQYF
15	TRBJ2-1	.	once	TRBV11-1	TGTGCCAGCAGCTCCCGACGGACCTCCTACAATGAGCAGTTCTTC	CASSSRRTSYNEQFF
16	TRBJ2-7	TRBD1	.	TRBV3-1/TRBV3-2	TGTGCCAGCAGCCGGGACAGGGACAGGTTCTCATACGAGCAGTACTTC	CASSRDRDRFSYEQYF
13	TRBJ2-5	TRBD1	.	TRBV19	TGTGCCAGTACCGCGACAGGGTTGAAGACCCAGTACTTC	CASTATGLKTQYF
12	TRBJ2-5	.	.	TRBV28	TGTGCCAGCAGCCAATACCAAGAGACCCAGTACTTC	CASSQYQETQYF
14	TRBJ2-5	.	once	TRBV6-5	TGTGCCAGCAGTTTGTCGTTGGCCCTCGAGACCCAGTACTTC	CASSLSLALETQYF
13	TRBJ2-5	.	.	TRBV6-2/TRBV6-3	TGTGCCAGCAGTTGGGGGGTTCGGGAGACCCAGTACTTC	CASSWGVRETQYF
12	TRBJ2-1	.	few	TRBV5-5	TGTGCCAGCATCCACAACCGGATCGAGCAGTTCTTC	CASIHNRIEQFF
17	TRBJ2-7	TRBD2	few	TRBV20-1	TGCAGTGCTAGTGGGGTGCTAGCGGGAGGGCCGATCTACGAGCAGTACTTC	CSASGVLAGGPIYEQYF
14	TRBJ1-1	.	.	TRBV18	TGTGCCAGCTCACCAATAACCCTTTGGACTGAAGCTTTCTTT	CASSPITLWTEAFF
16	TRBJ1-2	.	.	TRBV27	TGTGCCAGCAGTTTATCGCCTCTGGGGGGGGCAGATGGCTACACCTTC	CASSLSPLGGADGYTF
14	TRBJ2-3	TRBD1	.	TRBV11-3	TGTGCCAGCAGCCGGATGGACAGGGCGGATACGCAGTATTTT	CASSRMDRADTQYF
14	TRBJ1-6	.	few	TRBV30	TGTGCCTGGAAAATAGCAGGGGAGAATTCACCCCTCCACTTT	CAWKIAGENSPLHF
18	TRBJ2-3	TRBD2	.	TRBV28	TGTGCCAGCAGTTTAAGGACTAGCGGGAGGGCCATGGCAGATACGCAGTATTTT	CASSLRTSGRAMADTQYF
15	TRBJ1-3	.	.	TRBV2	TGTGCCAGCAGTGAATTGGGCGGAACTGGAAACACCATATATTTT	CASSELGGTGNTIYF
15	TRBJ1-2	.	.	TRBV6-1	TGTGCCAGCAGTGAAGATGGCAGGACCCGGGGGGGCTACACCTTC	CASSEDGRTRGGYTF
13	TRBJ2-7	.	.	TRBV14	TGTGCCAGCAGCCGGTTCGGAAGCTACGAGCAGTACTTC	CASSRFGSYEQYF
16	TRBJ1-5	.	.	TRBV7-2	TGTGCCAGCAGCCATAATAATCGAGGGGTTGGTCAGCCCCAGCATTTT	CASSHNNRGVGQPQHF
14	TRBJ1-6	.	.	TRBV29-1	TGCAGCGCCTGGGAGGGAACTCCAAATTCACCCCTCCACTTT	CSAWEGTPNSPLHF
16	TRBJ2-1	.	.	TRBV3-1/TRBV3-2	TGTGCCAGCAGCCAAGAGGGCTCGCAGGGCTACAATGAGCAGTTCTTC	CASSQEGSQGYNEQFF
12	TRBJ2-1	.	.	TRBV6-2/TRBV6-3	TGTGCCAGCAGTTACCTGGGAAATGAGCAGTTCTTC	CASSYLGNEQFF